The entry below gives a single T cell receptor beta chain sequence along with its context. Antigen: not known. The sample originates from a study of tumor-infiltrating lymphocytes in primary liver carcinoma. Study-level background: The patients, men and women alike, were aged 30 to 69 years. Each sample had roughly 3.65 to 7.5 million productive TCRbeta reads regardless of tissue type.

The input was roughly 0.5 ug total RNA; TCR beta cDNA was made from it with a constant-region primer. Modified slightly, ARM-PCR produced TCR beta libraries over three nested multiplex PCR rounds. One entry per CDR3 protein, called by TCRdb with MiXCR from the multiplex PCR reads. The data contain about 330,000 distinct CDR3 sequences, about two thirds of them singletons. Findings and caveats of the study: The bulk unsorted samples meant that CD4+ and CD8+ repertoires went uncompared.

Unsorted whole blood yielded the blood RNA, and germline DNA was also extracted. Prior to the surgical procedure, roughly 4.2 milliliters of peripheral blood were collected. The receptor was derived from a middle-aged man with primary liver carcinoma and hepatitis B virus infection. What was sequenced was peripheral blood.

Written as DNA, the CDR3 is TGCGCCAGCAGCCCGCCTCCTGGGGAATACACCTTC. Amino acids: CASSPPPGEYTF. The rearrangement links TRBV4-1 to TRBJ1-2, with unresolved D. V shed 4 bases and J shed 11 bases, with 14 bases lying between them. This CDR3 is 12 amino acids long. Germline values: CDR1 MGHRA, CDR2 YSYEKL.